The 10 T cell receptor beta chains below were found in one sample sequenced in a study of cytomegalovirus exposure and HLA in healthy donors. Primers: 60 Vbeta forward and 13 Jbeta reverse. Profiling relied on immunoSEQ multiplex PCR, and the TCRdb table lists in-frame clones only, not all of them. The sample yields 120,000 to 150,000 clones, about three quarters seen once. The sequenced sample was PBMCs. These receptors came from a woman aged 35 to 49 in good health and CMV-seronegative.

CDR3 in DNA: TGTGCCAGCAGCTCGGACAGATCGGTCCGGGAGCTGTTTTTT. It translates to CASSSDRSVRELFF. The chain combines TRBV7-9 with TRBJ2-2; TRBD1 is a possible D gene (6 bases). The V gene's germline CDR1 is SEHNR and CDR2 FQNEAQ (reference sequence). The CDR3 loop spans 14 amino acids. Trimming cost V 4 bases and J 9 bases, with 15 bases left between them.

The V call is TRBV23-1, the J call TRBJ1-3, with a weak D call TRBD1 (5 bases). TRBV23-1 is an ORF; its function is uncertain. CDR3 length: 17 residues. The ends were cut back, 4 bases at V and 0 bases at J, with 16 bases in the middle. CDR3 loop: CASSPLKARVSGNTIYF. CDR3 coding DNA: TGCGCCAGCAGTCCCCTTAAAGCCAGGGTCTCTGGAAACACCATATATTTT.

Only a few counts were recorded for this clone. J is TRBJ2-1 and V is TRBV27, with D perhaps TRBD2 (5 bases). From germline, CDR1 is MNHEY and CDR2 SMNVEV (reference sequence). The CDR3 totals 16 residues. The ends were cut back, 4 bases at V and 2 bases at J, with 15 bases in the middle. The CDR3 DNA is TGTGCCAGCAGTTCCCCCCGAGGGTTACCCTACAATGAGCAGTTCTTC. Residues: CASSSPRGLPYNEQFF.

The chain has TRBV6-1 and TRBJ1-2, with 11 bases matching TRBD1. The CDR3 loop spans 15 amino acids. Germline CDR1 is MNHNS and CDR2 is SASEGT. Trimming took 4 bases from V and 4 from J; bases not matched to a gene: 5. The chain's CDR3 is CASSVSGTGGYGYTF. The CDR3 nucleotides read TGTGCCAGCAGTGTTTCCGGGACAGGGGGCTATGGCTACACCTTC.

The rearrangement links TRBV4-3 to TRBJ2-3; 7 bases line up with TRBD1. Looked up from germline, CDR1 is LGHNA and CDR2 is YSLEER. This CDR3 has 14 amino acids. V shed 5 bases, J shed 5 bases, and the junction held 7 bases outside the gene matches. The CDR3 sequence is CASSSSGGGDTQYF. CDR3 bases: TGCGCCAGCAGCTCATCAGGGGGTGGAGATACGCAGTATTTT.

V usage is TRBV5-1 and J usage is TRBJ2-1; 7 positions match TRBD1. In germline, CDR1 is SGHRS, CDR2 YFSETQ. V trimming: 4 bases; J trimming: 3 bases; junction bases outside the gene matches: 7. CDR3 length: 15 residues. CDR3 region: CASSVDPGGYNEQFF. CDR3 nucleotide sequence: TGCGCCAGCAGCGTGGATCCAGGGGGCTACAATGAGCAGTTCTTC.

This clone was picked up a small number of times. The genes are TRBV6-5 and TRBJ1-6; 8 nucleotides match TRBD1. Germline V gene sequence: CDR1 MNHEY, CDR2 SVGAGI. Unmatched junction bases numbered 8, after V lost 4 bases and J lost 9 bases. The CDR3 is made up of 15 amino acids. CDR3 residues: CASSSQGVEISPLHF. The CDR3, as DNA: TGTGCCAGCAGTTCACAGGGGGTTGAGATTTCACCCCTCCACTTT.

The genes are TRBV27 and TRBJ2-2; maybe TRBD1 (6 bases). V was shortened by 5 bases and J by 6 bases, with 16 bases between the two germline ends. Germline V gene data show CDR1 as MNHEY and CDR2 as SMNVEV (reference sequence). The CDR3 spans 15 residues. In DNA form, the CDR3 reads TGTGCCAGCAGTGCATACAGGGCTCGGGCCGGGGAGCTGTTTTTT. Translation: CASSAYRARAGELFF.

This clone appeared a single time. The chain recombines TRBV7-8 with TRBJ2-7; tentative D call: TRBD2 (6 bases). The germline V gene has CDR1 SGHVS and CDR2 FQNEAQ. The CDR3 sequence is 13 residues long. Trimming took off 5 bases at V and 3 bases at J, with 11 bases between the two ends. The CDR3 DNA is TGTGCCAGCAGCCCCGGGACTTACTACGAGCAGTACGTC. The encoded protein is CASSPGTYYEQYV.

This chain uses TRBV7-2 with TRBJ2-5, with TRBD2 as a possible D gene (5 bases). Germline V gives CDR1 SGHTA, CDR2 FQGNSA. CDR3 length equals 14 residues. Deletions cut 8 bases from V and 5 bases from J, with 18 bases between. CDR3 DNA sequence: TGTGCCAGCGCTCGGACTCTACTCGGGGAGACCCAGTACTTC. It codes for CASARTLLGETQYF.